The 13 T cell receptor beta chains below come from one sample, sequenced in a study of blood T cell repertoires in COVID-19. Clones were sequenced by immunoSEQ multiplex PCR, and TCRdb holds only the in-frame ones, with some missing. The sample holds about 240,000 clones, 86% seen once. The sequenced material came from peripheral blood. These receptor sequences come from a man of 80 years or more with acute or convalescent COVID-19.

J is TRBJ1-3 and V is TRBV9, with a tentative D call TRBD1 (5 bases). The CDR3 covers 16 residues. Germline V gives CDR1 SGDLS, CDR2 YYNGEE. The ends were cut back, 2 bases at V and 1 base at J, with 13 bases in the middle. The CDR3 protein is CASSVGGGTSGNTIYF. Written as DNA, the CDR3 is TGTGCCAGCAGCGTTGGAGGAGGGACTTCTGGAAACACCATATATTTT.

The chain combines TRBV18 with TRBJ2-1; 8 bases fit TRBD1. The CDR3 runs 14 residues. CDR1 KGHSH and CDR2 LQKENI come from the germline V gene. The junction had 5 bases not matched to a gene; V was cut back by 2 bases and J by 8 bases. The chain's CDR3 is CASSPADRAYEQFF. In DNA, the CDR3 is TGTGCCAGCTCACCAGCGGACAGGGCTTATGAGCAGTTCTTC.

The chain is built from TRBV7-2 and TRBJ2-7, with 9 bases aligning to TRBD2. V lost 5 bases, J lost 0 bases, and 5 bases stayed unmatched. This CDR3 spans 15 amino acids. Germline CDR1 SGHTA, CDR2 FQGNSA. The CDR3 DNA is TGTGCCAGCAGCCTGACTAGCGGTAGCTCCTACGAGCAGTACTTC. It translates to CASSLTSGSSYEQYF.

V gene TRBV6-5 combines with J gene TRBJ1-1; TRBD1 matches at 8 bases. Germline loops: CDR1 MNHEY, CDR2 SVGAGI. CDR3 length equals 15 residues. Trimming cost V 2 bases and J 10 bases; bases outside gene matches: 12. DNA of the CDR3: TGTGCCAGCAGTTACCCTCCGGGTCAGGGGGCGGGAGCTTTCTTT. Its translation: CASSYPPGQGAGAFF.

The V gene is TRBV19, the J gene TRBJ1-6; TRBD1 might be the D (6 bases). Germline lookup yields CDR1 LNHDA and CDR2 SQIVND (reference sequence). The CDR3 runs to 16 residues. The germline V and J ends were trimmed by 7 bases and 7 bases, with 20 bases remaining between them. The CDR3 sequence is CASTPWAGVENSPLHF. The CDR3, as DNA: TGTGCCAGTACTCCTTGGGCAGGGGTGGAGAATTCACCCCTCCACTTT.

The chain employs TRBV5-4 and TRBJ2-7; D is perhaps TRBD2 (7 bases). V gave up 0 bases and J gave up 2 bases, with 12 bases separating them. Germline loops: CDR1 SGHNT, CDR2 YYREEE (reference sequence). This CDR3 is 15 amino acids long. The CDR3 here is CASSLEGGAPYEQYF. Here the CDR3 DNA reads TGTGCCAGCAGCTTGGAGGGGGGGGCTCCCTACGAGCAGTACTTC.

Here the CDR3 reads CAIRWDRENYGYTF. The CDR3 nucleotides are TGTGCCATCAGATGGGACAGGGAAAACTATGGCTACACCTTC. The chain couples TRBV10-3 to TRBJ1-2, with 9 positions matching TRBD1. This CDR3 spans 14 amino acids. The germline CDR1 and CDR2 sequences are ENHRY and SYGVKD. J was trimmed by 2 bases and V by 6 bases; bases with no gene match: 4.

V usage is TRBV11-3 and J usage is TRBJ2-7, with TRBD2 identical over 14 bases. The V gene end was trimmed by 4 bases and the J gene end by 5 bases; junction bases not matched to a gene: 4. Germline values: CDR1 SGHNT, CDR2 YENEEA. The CDR3 covers 15 residues. CDR3 DNA: TGTGCCAGCAGCTCCGGACTAGCGGGGGGCCACGAGCAGTACTTC. It specifies CASSSGLAGGHEQYF.

The chain employs TRBV5-4 and TRBJ2-3; TRBD1 is a possible D gene (6 bases). The CDR3 is made up of 15 amino acids. Germline V gene sequence: CDR1 SGHNT, CDR2 YYREEE (reference sequence). V lost 4 bases and J lost 4, with 16 bases in between. The CDR3 nucleotides read TGTGCCAGCAGCCGACAGGCCCCGAGCCCAGATACGCAGTATTTT. Amino acid sequence: CASSRQAPSPDTQYF.

This sequence joins TRBV3-1 (or the pseudogene TRBV3-2) and TRBJ2-1, with 8 bases aligning to TRBD2. After removal of 0 bases from V and 12 bases from J, the junction contained 16 bases not matched to a gene. From germline, CDR1 is LGHDT and CDR2 YNNKEL (reference sequence). CDR3 length: 17 residues. CDR3 region: CASSQELTGGRGLWQFF. The CDR3 nucleotides are TGTGCCAGCAGCCAAGAATTAACGGGAGGGCGCGGCCTTTGGCAGTTCTTC.

This clone was counted between two and nine times. This chain uses TRBV5-6 with TRBJ1-5; D is unresolved. Germline V gene sequence: CDR1 SGHDT, CDR2 YYEEEE. Trimming left V 4 bases short and J 7 bases short, with 15 bases between. The CDR3 covers 14 residues. The CDR3 DNA follows: TGTGCCAGCAGCCGTCGGCGGGGAGACCAGCCCCAGCATTTT. This encodes CASSRRRGDQPQHF.

The rearrangement joins TRBV19 to TRBJ1-5; 7 bases fit TRBD1. This CDR3 is built from 15 residues. Germline V gene lookup returns CDR1 LNHDA and CDR2 SQIVND (reference sequence). V lost 7 bases, J lost 4 bases, and 10 bases stayed unmatched. The CDR3 here is CASNSGTVFNQPQHF. The CDR3 bases are TGTGCCAGTAACTCCGGGACAGTGTTTAATCAGCCCCAGCATTTT.

V gene TRBV2 combines with J gene TRBJ1-2; the D gene is possibly TRBD1 (5 bases). The CDR3 is 14 residues long. Trimming stripped 10 bases from V and 4 bases from J, with 19 bases between. Germline CDR1 SNHLY, CDR2 FYNNEI. The CDR3 DNA follows: TGTGCCACCGGGGGGAGAGGCGGTTCCTATGGCTACACCTTC. This codes for CATGGRGGSYGYTF.